Listed below are T cell receptor beta chains from one sample, sequenced in a study of molecular identifiers for immune sequencing clone quantification. MiXCR, run by TCRdb on the PCR reads, gives a single entry per CDR3 protein. The sample has roughly 100,000 distinct CDR3 sequences; under 40% are singletons. Sequencing was performed on naive CD8+ T cells from blood, with Jurkat cell RNA spiked in. These receptors were obtained from a human donor in good health. Some libraries in this study had Jurkat cell RNA spiked in. The CDR3 runs from the conserved cysteine through the conserved F or W. The order of the fields is D gene, V gene, J gene, clone size, CDR3 protein, CDR3 DNA. The D gene is left open where the match is weak. Clone size, where shown, is once, few, many, or a class for clones that have expanded.

>-|TRBV11-2|TRBJ2-6|-
CASSLLTPSSVANGLTF
TGTGCCAGCAGCTTACTGACACCAAGCTCTGTGGCCAACGGCCTGACTTTC
>TRBD2|TRBV7-6|TRBJ2-7|-
CASSRLAGSYEQYF
TGTGCCAGCAGTCGACTAGCGGGATCCTACGAGCAGTACTTC
>TRBD2|TRBV28|TRBJ2-7|-
CASSQNSGSPYEQYF
TGTGCCAGCAGTCAAAATAGCGGGAGCCCCTACGAGCAGTACTTC
>-|TRBV7-8|TRBJ1-1|few
CASSPWSGVVNTEAFF
TGTGCCAGCAGCCCCTGGTCGGGGGTCGTGAACACTGAAGCTTTCTTT
>TRBD1|TRBV28|TRBJ2-2|-
CASSLFADRIRGELFF
TGTGCCAGCAGTTTATTCGCGGACAGGATCAGGGGGGAGCTGTTTTTT
>TRBD2|TRBV3-1|TRBJ2-3|-
CASSHPGLAGGSDTQYF
TGTGCCAGCAGCCACCCGGGACTAGCGGGAGGCTCAGATACGCAGTATTTT
>-|TRBV5-6|TRBJ1-1|few
CASKINADTEAFF
TGTGCCAGCAAAATCAACGCCGACACTGAAGCTTTCTTT
>TRBD1|TRBV7-9|TRBJ2-7|-
CASSLARQGDEQYF
TGTGCCAGCAGCTTAGCTCGACAGGGAGACGAGCAGTACTTC
>-|TRBV6-6|TRBJ2-3|many
CASSYWSGDTQYF
TGTGCCAGCAGTTACTGGTCAGGAGATACGCAGTATTTT
>TRBD1|TRBV10-2|TRBJ2-4|few
CASTPGQRNIQYF
TGCGCCAGCACTCCGGGACAGAGAAACATTCAGTACTTC
>-|TRBV19|TRBJ2-7|-
CASIDSSYEQYF
TGTGCCAGTATTGACAGTTCCTACGAGCAGTACTTC
>-|TRBV7-9|TRBJ2-3|many
CASNEATTEDTQYF
TGTGCCAGCAACGAAGCCACTACCGAAGATACGCAGTATTTT
>-|TRBV20-1|TRBJ1-2|few
CSALPVSYGYTF
TGCAGTGCATTACCAGTTAGCTATGGCTACACCTTC
>-|TRBV5-1|TRBJ2-7|-
CASSIDTFSYEQYF
TGCGCCAGCAGCATCGACACGTTCTCCTACGAGCAGTACTTC
>TRBD2|TRBV7-9|TRBJ2-1|few
CASSTFSGRYNEQFF
TGTGCCAGCAGCACGTTTAGCGGGAGATACAATGAGCAGTTCTTC